Given below is one T cell receptor (beta chain) in context. Original data processing: Estimates of nucleated cell counts were drawn from the amplification of reference gene primers. Clones were read by immunoSEQ multiplex PCR, and TCRdb kept only the in-frame ones, dropping some. The V and J calls and the clone size are those of that table, but D and trimming were determined from the DNA. There are 110,000 or so clones in the sample; about 88% occur only once, and less than 3.5% lies in the top ten. These data belong to a study of blood T cell repertoires in COVID-19. Trimming cost V 6 bases and J 0 bases, with 10 bases left between them. Germline values: CDR1 MNHEY, CDR2 SVGAGI. The CDR3 has 14 amino acids.

The chain couples TRBV6-5 to TRBJ2-3, with TRBD2 as a possible D gene (6 bases). The clonotype comes from a man aged 35 to 55 with acute or convalescent COVID-19. The sample was peripheral blood. The CDR3 protein is CASSGLKSTDTQYF. The CDR3 bases are TGTGCCAGCAGCGGACTAAAGAGCACAGATACGCAGTATTTT.